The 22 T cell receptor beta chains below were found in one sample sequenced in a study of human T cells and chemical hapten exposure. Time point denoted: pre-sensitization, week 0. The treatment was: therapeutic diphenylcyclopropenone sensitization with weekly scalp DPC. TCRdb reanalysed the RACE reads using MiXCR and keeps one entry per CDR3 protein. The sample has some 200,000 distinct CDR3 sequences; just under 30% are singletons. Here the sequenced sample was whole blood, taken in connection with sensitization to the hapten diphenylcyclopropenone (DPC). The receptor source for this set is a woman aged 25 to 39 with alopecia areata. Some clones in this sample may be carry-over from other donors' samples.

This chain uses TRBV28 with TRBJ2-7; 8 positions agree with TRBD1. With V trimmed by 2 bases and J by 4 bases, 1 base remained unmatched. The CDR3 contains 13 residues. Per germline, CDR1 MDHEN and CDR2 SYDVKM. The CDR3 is CASSLNRGYEQYF. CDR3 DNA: TGTGCCAGCAGTTTAAACAGGGGGTACGAGCAGTACTTC.

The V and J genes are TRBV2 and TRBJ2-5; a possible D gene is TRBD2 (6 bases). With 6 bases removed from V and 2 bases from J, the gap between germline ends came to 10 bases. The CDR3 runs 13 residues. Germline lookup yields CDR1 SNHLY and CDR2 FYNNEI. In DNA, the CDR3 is TGTGCCAGCAGGGGGGGACTTCAAGAGACCCAGTACTTC. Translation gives CASRGGLQETQYF. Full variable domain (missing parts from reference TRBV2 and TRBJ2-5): EPEVTQTPSHQVTQMGQEVILRCVPISNHLYFYWYRQILGQKVEFLVSFYNNEISEKSEIFDDQFSVERPDGSNFTLKIRSTKLEDSAMYFCASRGGLQETQYFGPGTRLLVL.

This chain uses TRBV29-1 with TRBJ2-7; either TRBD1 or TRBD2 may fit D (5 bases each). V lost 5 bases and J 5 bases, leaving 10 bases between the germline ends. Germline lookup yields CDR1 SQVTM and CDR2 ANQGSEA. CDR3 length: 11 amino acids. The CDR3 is CSVRRGDEQYF. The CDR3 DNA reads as TGCAGCGTTCGAAGGGGAGACGAGCAGTACTTC.

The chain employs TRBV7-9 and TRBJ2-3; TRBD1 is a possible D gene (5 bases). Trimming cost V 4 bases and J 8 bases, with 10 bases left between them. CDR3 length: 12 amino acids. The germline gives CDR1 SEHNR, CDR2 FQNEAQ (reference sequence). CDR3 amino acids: CASSSYQGTQYF. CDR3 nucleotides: TGTGCCAGCAGCTCATACCAGGGTACGCAGTATTTT.

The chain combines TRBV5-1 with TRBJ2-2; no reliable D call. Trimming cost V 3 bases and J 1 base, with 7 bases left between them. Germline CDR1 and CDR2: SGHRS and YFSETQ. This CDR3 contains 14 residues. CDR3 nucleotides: TGCGCCAGCAGCTCCCAGCGGAACACCGGGGAGCTGTTTTTT. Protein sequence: CASSSQRNTGELFF.

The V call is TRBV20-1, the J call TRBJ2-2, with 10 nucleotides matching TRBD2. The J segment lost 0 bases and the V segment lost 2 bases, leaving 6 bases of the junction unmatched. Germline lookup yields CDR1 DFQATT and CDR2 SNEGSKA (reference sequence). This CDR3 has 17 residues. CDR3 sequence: CSARPSSGRPNTGELFF. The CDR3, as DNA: TGCAGTGCTAGACCGTCTAGCGGGAGACCGAACACCGGGGAGCTGTTTTTT.

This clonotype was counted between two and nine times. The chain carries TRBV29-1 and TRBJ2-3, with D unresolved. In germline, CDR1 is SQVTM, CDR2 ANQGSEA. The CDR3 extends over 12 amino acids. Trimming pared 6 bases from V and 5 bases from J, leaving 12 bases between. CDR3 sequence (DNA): TGCAGCGTAATTAGGGAAATAGATACGCAGTATTTT. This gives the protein CSVIREIDTQYF.

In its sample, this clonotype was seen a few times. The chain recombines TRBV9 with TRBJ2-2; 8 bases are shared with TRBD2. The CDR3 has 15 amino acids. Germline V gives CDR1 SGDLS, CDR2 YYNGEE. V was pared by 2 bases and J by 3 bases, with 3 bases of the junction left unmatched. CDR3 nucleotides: TGTGCCAGCAGCGTCTCAGCGGGAGACACCGGGGAGCTGTTTTTT. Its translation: CASSVSAGDTGELFF.

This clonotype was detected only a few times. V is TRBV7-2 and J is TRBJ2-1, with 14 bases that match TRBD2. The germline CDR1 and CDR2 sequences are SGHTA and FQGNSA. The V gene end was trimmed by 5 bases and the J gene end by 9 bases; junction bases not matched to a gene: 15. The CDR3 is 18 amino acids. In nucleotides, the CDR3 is TGTGCCAGCAGCACCCGCCGACTAGCGGGGGGGCATTGGGGTGAGCAGTTCTTC. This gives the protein CASSTRRLAGGHWGEQFF.

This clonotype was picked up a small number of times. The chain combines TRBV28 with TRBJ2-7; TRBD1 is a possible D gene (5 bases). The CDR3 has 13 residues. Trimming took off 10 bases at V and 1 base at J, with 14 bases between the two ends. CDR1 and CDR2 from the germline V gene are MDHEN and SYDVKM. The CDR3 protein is CAIDDSWSYEQYF. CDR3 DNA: TGTGCCATCGACGACAGTTGGTCCTACGAGCAGTACTTC.

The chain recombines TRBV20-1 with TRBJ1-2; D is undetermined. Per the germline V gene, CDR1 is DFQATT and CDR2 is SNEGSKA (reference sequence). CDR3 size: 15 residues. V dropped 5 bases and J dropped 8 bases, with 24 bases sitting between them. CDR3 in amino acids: CSARPPGPAMEGYTF. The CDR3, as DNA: TGCAGTGCTCGCCCTCCGGGCCCCGCAATGGAGGGCTACACCTTC.

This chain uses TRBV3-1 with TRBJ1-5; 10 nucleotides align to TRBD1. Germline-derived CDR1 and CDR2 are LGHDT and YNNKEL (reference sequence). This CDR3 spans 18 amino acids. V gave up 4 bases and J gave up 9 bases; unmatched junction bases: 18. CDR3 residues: CASSPGTGAIRGSRPQHF. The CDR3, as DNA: TGTGCCAGCAGCCCCGGGACAGGGGCAATTCGGGGGTCTAGGCCCCAGCATTTT.

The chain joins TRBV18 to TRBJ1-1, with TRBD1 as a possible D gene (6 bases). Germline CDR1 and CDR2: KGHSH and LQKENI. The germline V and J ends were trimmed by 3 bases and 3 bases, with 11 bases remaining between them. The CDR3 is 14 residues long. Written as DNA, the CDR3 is TGTGCCAGCTCACCGAAGGGGGGAGACACTGAAGCTTTCTTT. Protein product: CASSPKGGDTEAFF.

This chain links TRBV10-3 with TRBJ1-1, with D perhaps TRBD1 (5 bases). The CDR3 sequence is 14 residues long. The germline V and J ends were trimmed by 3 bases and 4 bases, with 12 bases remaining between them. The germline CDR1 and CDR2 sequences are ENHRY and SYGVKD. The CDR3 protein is CAISERQGRTEAFF. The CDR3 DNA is TGTGCCATCAGTGAAAGGCAGGGACGCACTGAAGCTTTCTTT.

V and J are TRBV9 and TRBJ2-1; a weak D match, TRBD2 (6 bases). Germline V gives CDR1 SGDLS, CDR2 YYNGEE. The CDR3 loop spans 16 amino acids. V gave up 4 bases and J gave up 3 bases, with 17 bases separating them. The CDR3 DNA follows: TGTGCCAGCAGCCCTACACTAGCTACGATCTACAATGAGCAGTTCTTC. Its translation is CASSPTLATIYNEQFF.

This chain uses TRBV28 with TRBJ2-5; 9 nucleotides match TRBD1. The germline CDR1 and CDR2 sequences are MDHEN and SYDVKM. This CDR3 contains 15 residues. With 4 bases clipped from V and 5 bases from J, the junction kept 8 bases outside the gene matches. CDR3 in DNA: TGTGCCAGCAGTTATACAGGGGGCAGCGGCGAGACCCAGTACTTC. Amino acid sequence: CASSYTGGSGETQYF.

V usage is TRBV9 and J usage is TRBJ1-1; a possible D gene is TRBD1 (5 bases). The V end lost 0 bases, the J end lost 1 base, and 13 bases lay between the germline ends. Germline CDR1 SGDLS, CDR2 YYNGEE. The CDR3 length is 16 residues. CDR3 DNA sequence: TGTGCCAGCAGCGTAGGCTTCGGGGGTGCGAACACTGAAGCTTTCTTT. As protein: CASSVGFGGANTEAFF.

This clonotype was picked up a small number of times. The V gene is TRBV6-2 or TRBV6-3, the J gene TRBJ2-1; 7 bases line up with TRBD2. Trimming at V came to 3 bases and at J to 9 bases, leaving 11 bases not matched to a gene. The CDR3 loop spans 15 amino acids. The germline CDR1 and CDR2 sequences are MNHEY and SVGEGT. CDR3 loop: CASSYTRRELSEQFF. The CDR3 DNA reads TGTGCCAGCAGTTATACTCGGCGGGAGCTTAGTGAGCAGTTCTTC.

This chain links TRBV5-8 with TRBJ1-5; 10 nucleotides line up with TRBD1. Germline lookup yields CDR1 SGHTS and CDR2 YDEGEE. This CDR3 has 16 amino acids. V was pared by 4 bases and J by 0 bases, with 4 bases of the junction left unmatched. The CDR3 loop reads CASSAGTGDSNQPQHF. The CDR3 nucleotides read TGTGCCAGCAGCGCAGGGACAGGGGATAGCAATCAGCCCCAGCATTTT.

CDR3 in amino acids: CASSPGTVPQETQYF. Written as DNA, the CDR3 is TGTGCCAGCAGTCCCGGGACAGTACCCCAAGAGACCCAGTACTTC. The rearrangement joins TRBV27 to TRBJ2-5, with 7 nucleotides matching TRBD1. CDR3 length: 15 amino acids. Germline trimming cut 5 bases from V and 1 base from J; bases unmatched to any gene: 7. The germline CDR1 and CDR2 sequences are MNHEY and SMNVEV (reference sequence).

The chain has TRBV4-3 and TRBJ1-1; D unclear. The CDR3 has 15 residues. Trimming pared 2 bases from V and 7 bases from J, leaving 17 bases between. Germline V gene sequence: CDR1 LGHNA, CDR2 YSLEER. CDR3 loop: CASSQNHRAELEAFF. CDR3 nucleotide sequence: TGCGCCAGCAGCCAAAATCATAGGGCGGAGCTTGAAGCTTTCTTT.

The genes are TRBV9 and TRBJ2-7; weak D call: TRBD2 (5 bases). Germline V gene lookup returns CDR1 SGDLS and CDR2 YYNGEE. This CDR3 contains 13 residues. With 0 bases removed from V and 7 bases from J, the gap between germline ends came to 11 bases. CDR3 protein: CASSVGPSGEQYF. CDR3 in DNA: TGTGCCAGCAGCGTAGGACCCTCGGGGGAGCAGTACTTC.